A single sample gave rise to the 19 T cell receptor beta chains below, sequenced in a study of blood T cell repertoires in COVID-19. Some clones are missing from TCRdb's copy, which holds only in-frame ones; the method was immunoSEQ multiplex PCR. The profile shows about 93,000 clones, 90% of them singletons. The sequencing sample was made of peripheral blood. The receptor set was obtained from a human donor with active COVID-19. The donor label of this sample is uncertain.

The chain carries TRBV7-8 and TRBJ1-2, with D unresolved. The germline gives CDR1 SGHVS, CDR2 FQNEAQ. The V and J ends lost 5 bases and 8 bases respectively, with 18 bases between them. This CDR3 region has 14 residues. The CDR3 reads CASSPSVRPGGYTF. The CDR3 DNA follows: TGTGCCAGCAGCCCGTCAGTCCGACCGGGGGGCTACACCTTC.

The V call is TRBV4-3, the J call TRBJ1-2, with D unclear. This CDR3 contains 15 residues. Germline values: CDR1 LGHNA, CDR2 YSLEER. Trimming removed 1 base at V and 1 base at J, with 10 bases between. This chain's CDR3 is CASSQGREYNYGYTF. The CDR3 nucleotides are TGCGCCAGCAGCCAAGGCCGAGAGTATAACTATGGCTACACCTTC.

This clone has a count of ten or more. The chain links TRBV7-8 to TRBJ1-1; D ambiguous. V was trimmed by 5 bases and J by 7 bases, leaving 20 bases between them. Looked up from germline, CDR1 is SGHVS and CDR2 is FQNEAQ. This CDR3 is built from 15 residues. CDR3 sequence (DNA): TGTGCCAGCAGCCCGTTGTCCGGGGAAACGGTTGAAGCTTTCTTT. Its translation is CASSPLSGETVEAFF.

The chain carries TRBV5-4 and TRBJ2-5; 8 nucleotides line up with TRBD1. CDR1 and CDR2 from the germline V gene are SGHNT and YYREEE (reference sequence). There are 14 residues in the CDR3. With 5 bases clipped from V and 4 bases from J, the junction kept 7 bases outside the gene matches. The chain's CDR3 is CASSLTGGGETQYF. The CDR3 DNA reads as TGTGCCAGCAGTTTAACAGGGGGTGGAGAGACCCAGTACTTC.

In nucleotides, the CDR3 is TGTGCCAGCAGTGACAGGGATAATCAGCCCCAGCATTTT. This translates into CASSDRDNQPQHF. The chain carries TRBV19 and TRBJ1-5; TRBD1 matches 7 bases. Trimming removed 9 bases from V and 4 bases from J; junction bases left unmatched: 6. The germline gives CDR1 LNHDA, CDR2 SQIVND (reference sequence). The CDR3 loop spans 13 amino acids.

The gene calls are TRBV6-5 and TRBJ1-6; D might be TRBD1 (6 bases). Trimming took off 6 bases at V and 9 bases at J, with 15 bases between the two ends. This CDR3 has 14 amino acids. The germline CDR1 and CDR2 sequences are MNHEY and SVGAGI. The CDR3 bases are TGTGCCAGCAGGTTGCAGGGGTTCGGTTCACCCCTCCACTTT. Its protein product is CASRLQGFGSPLHF.

DNA of the CDR3: TGTGCCAGCAGCTCACGCCCGGGACAGGATTTTGGAAAACTGTTTTTT. It encodes CASSSRPGQDFGKLFF. The rearrangement uses TRBV7-6 and TRBJ1-4; 8 bases map to TRBD1. Germline V gene lookup returns CDR1 SGHVS and CDR2 FNYEAQ. Trimming removed 4 bases from V and 10 bases from J; junction bases left unmatched: 14. The CDR3 length is 16 residues.

The chain combines TRBV6-2 or TRBV6-3 with TRBJ1-2, with a weak D call TRBD1 (6 bases). Trimming left V 6 bases short and J 8 bases short, with 13 bases between. Germline CDR1 MNHEY, CDR2 SVGEGT. The CDR3 runs 12 residues. This chain's CDR3 is CASSPTGLGYTF. The CDR3 DNA sequence: TGTGCCAGCAGCCCGACAGGTTTGGGCTACACCTTC.

This chain uses TRBV4-3 with TRBJ1-3; 8 positions agree with TRBD1. The V gene end was trimmed by 3 bases and the J gene end by 0 bases; junction bases not matched to a gene: 1. The CDR3 spans 15 residues. Germline V gives CDR1 LGHNA, CDR2 YSLEER. The CDR3 coding sequence is TGCGCCAGCAGCCAGGACAGGGCCTCTGGAAACACCATATATTTT. This gives the protein CASSQDRASGNTIYF.

This clone came up once. The CDR3 region is CASSGVAGGPGELFF. In DNA form, the CDR3 reads TGCGCCAGCAGTGGAGTAGCGGGGGGTCCCGGGGAGCTGTTTTTT. The chain couples TRBV10-2 to TRBJ2-2; 10 bases are shared with TRBD2. The CDR3 has 15 amino acids. The V gene's germline CDR1 is WSHSY and CDR2 SAAADI. Unmatched junction bases numbered 5, after V lost 4 bases and J lost 6 bases.

In this sample, this clone turned up once. The rearrangement links TRBV7-9 to TRBJ2-5, with D possibly being TRBD1 (6 bases). The CDR3 length is 13 residues. CDR1 is SEHNR and CDR2 is FQNEAQ in the germline V gene (reference sequence). Trimming left V 4 bases short and J 2 bases short, with 8 bases between. The CDR3 reads CASSSDRQETQYF. Here the CDR3 DNA reads TGTGCCAGCAGCTCGGACAGACAAGAGACCCAGTACTTC.

The J gene is TRBJ2-1, the V gene TRBV6-2 or TRBV6-3, with 9 bases fitting TRBD1. This CDR3 has 14 residues. Germline values: CDR1 MNHEY, CDR2 SVGEGT. V lost 6 bases and J lost 2; bases outside the gene matches: 2. CDR3 DNA sequence: TGTGCCAGCAGCACAGGGGGCACCTACAATGAGCAGTTCTTC. This sequence encodes CASSTGGTYNEQFF.

This chain joins TRBV4-1 and TRBJ2-7; D perhaps matches TRBD2 (5 bases). The length of the CDR3 is 16 residues. V lost 0 bases and J 3 bases, leaving 15 bases between the germline ends. CDR1 and CDR2 (germline): MGHRA, YSYEKL. The CDR3 spells CASSQDPPGSSYEQYF. The CDR3 nucleotides are TGCGCCAGCAGCCAAGATCCCCCGGGGAGTAGCTACGAGCAGTACTTC.

The J gene is TRBJ1-1, the V gene TRBV7-9, with D hard to call. The CDR3 has 18 amino acids. V shed 4 bases and J shed 1 base, with 22 bases lying between them. The germline V gene has CDR1 SEHNR and CDR2 FQNEAQ (reference sequence). The CDR3 spells CASSSIIGEGEPNTEAFF. CDR3 DNA sequence: TGTGCCAGCAGCTCGATTATCGGCGAGGGCGAGCCGAACACTGAAGCTTTCTTT.

V usage is TRBV5-1 and J usage is TRBJ2-1, with D possibly matching TRBD2 (5 bases). This CDR3 is built from 15 residues. Looked up from germline, CDR1 is SGHRS and CDR2 is YFSETQ. V was clipped by 0 bases and J by 0 bases, with 7 bases between them. The CDR3 DNA follows: TGCGCCAGCAGCTTGGAAGGGAGCTCCTACAATGAGCAGTTCTTC. As protein: CASSLEGSSYNEQFF.

V and J are TRBV7-8 and TRBJ2-7; weak D call: TRBD1 (6 bases). The length of the CDR3 is 15 residues. Deletions cut 1 base from V and 6 bases from J, with 16 bases between. The germline gives CDR1 SGHVS, CDR2 FQNEAQ. CDR3: CASSLGGNRASEQYF. The CDR3 DNA follows: TGTGCCAGCAGCTTAGGCGGTAACAGGGCGAGCGAGCAGTACTTC.

J is TRBJ1-2 and V is TRBV3-1 (or the pseudogene TRBV3-2), with TRBD1 matching over 11 bases. The trim removed 4 bases at V and 7 bases at J, leaving 8 bases unmatched. The CDR3 spans 15 residues. In germline, CDR1 is LGHDT, CDR2 YNNKEL (reference sequence). CDR3 residues: CASSPWTGGEFGYTF. The CDR3 nucleotides are TGTGCCAGCAGCCCCTGGACAGGGGGCGAGTTTGGCTACACCTTC.

The V call is TRBV18, the J call TRBJ2-3, with 10 bases matching TRBD2. This CDR3 region has 15 residues. The V segment lost 4 bases and the J segment 3 bases; nucleotides outside the gene matches: 4. The V gene's germline CDR1 is KGHSH and CDR2 LQKENI. The CDR3 protein is CASSLASGGTDTQYF. CDR3 DNA sequence: TGTGCCAGCTCACTCGCTAGCGGGGGTACAGATACGCAGTATTTT.

The chain has TRBV6-5 and TRBJ1-5; 7 nucleotides align to TRBD1. V was pared by 8 bases and J by 0 bases, with 1 base of the junction left unmatched. Germline lookup yields CDR1 MNHEY and CDR2 SVGAGI. This CDR3 spans 13 amino acids. CDR3 loop: CASRDSSNQPQHF. The CDR3 DNA reads TGTGCCAGCCGGGACAGTAGCAATCAGCCCCAGCATTTT.